The 5 T cell receptor beta chains given below trace back to one sample, sequenced in a study of T cells after yellow fever vaccination. TCRdb processed the 5' RACE reads anew with MiXCR; each CDR3 protein has one entry. This sample carries about 160,000 distinct CDR3 sequences, around 7.3% of them seen once, and the ten largest clones take around 2.3%. The source was CD4+ T cells sorted from PBMCs, collected about 5 days after the first yellow fever vaccination. The receptors were sampled from a man aged 18 to 30 who received the YFV17D yellow fever vaccine.

The chain carries TRBV20-1 and TRBJ2-5; 11 bases line up with TRBD2. The germline gives CDR1 DFQATT, CDR2 SNEGSKA (reference sequence). The J segment lost 5 bases and the V segment lost 1 base, leaving 3 bases of the junction unmatched. This CDR3 comprises 14 residues. The CDR3 sequence is CSARVASGGETQYF. The DNA of the CDR3 is TGCAGTGCTAGAGTGGCTAGCGGGGGGGAGACCCAGTACTTC.

At least ten counts were recorded for this clonotype. V usage is TRBV12-3 or TRBV12-4 and J usage is TRBJ2-7; possible D gene TRBD1, 6 bases. CDR3 size: 15 residues. The V gene lost 4 bases and the J gene lost 0 bases, with 13 bases spanning the gap. In nucleotides, the CDR3 is TGTGCCAGCAGTTCTCCGGGACACCTCTCCTACGAGCAGTACTTC. It translates to CASSSPGHLSYEQYF.

This clonotype was found many times. J is TRBJ2-4 and V is TRBV20-1; perhaps D is TRBD1 or TRBD2 (5 bases each). Germline CDR1 reads DFQATT; CDR2 reads SNEGSKA (reference sequence). The ends were cut back, 1 base at V and 6 bases at J, with 13 bases in the middle. There are 14 residues in the CDR3. CDR3 protein: CSARVLGERNIQYF. The DNA of the CDR3 is TGCAGTGCTAGAGTATTGGGGGAGAGAAACATTCAGTACTTC.

This clonotype was found many times. This rearrangement joins TRBV5-4 to TRBJ1-1; 10 bases are a match to TRBD1. V was clipped by 3 bases and J by 7 bases; unmatched bases: 9. The CDR3 contains 15 residues. Per germline, CDR1 SGHNT and CDR2 YYREEE (reference sequence). CDR3 in amino acids: CASSSMTGGLSEAFF. In DNA form, the CDR3 reads TGTGCCAGCAGCTCCATGACAGGGGGCTTAAGTGAAGCTTTCTTT. Combining the CDR3 with reference TRBV5-4 and TRBJ1-1 gives the whole variable domain ETGVTQSPTHLIKTRGQQVTLRCSSQSGHNTVSWYQQALGQGPQFIFQYYREEENGRGNFPPRFSGLQFPNYSSELNVNALELDDSALYLCASSSMTGGLSEAFFGQGTRLTVV.

This clonotype was counted only a few times. This chain uses TRBV18 with TRBJ2-5; 10 nucleotides align to TRBD1. V dropped 4 bases and J dropped 1; count of bases not matched to a gene: 3. The CDR3 sequence is 15 residues long. Germline CDR1 KGHSH, CDR2 LQKENI. CDR3 sequence (DNA): TGTGCCAGCTCACAACGGACAGGGGGCCAAGAGACCCAGTACTTC. Its translation: CASSQRTGGQETQYF.